These 31 T cell receptor beta chains were all obtained from the same sample, sequenced in a study of T-cell reconstitution after alpha-beta-depleted transplantation in children. The TCRbeta library incorporated unique molecular identifiers. Via MiXCR, TCRdb re-called the PCR reads, giving one row per CDR3 protein. The table has some 200,000 distinct CDR3 sequences, 9% to 10% seen once; the top ten hold approximately 5%. The sequencing here drew on PBMCs from the stem cell graft donor, taken from the stem cell graft. Receptors originate from a human donor who donated a stem cell graft to a child with SCID.

This clonotype was detected ten times or more. The rearrangement joins TRBV10-3 to TRBJ2-3, with a tentative D call TRBD1 (6 bases). CDR1 and CDR2 (germline): ENHRY, SYGVKD. The CDR3 covers 14 residues. Deletions cut 3 bases from V and 2 bases from J, with 9 bases between. The CDR3 region has the DNA TGTGCCATCAGTGATGGGGGCCTCACAGATACGCAGTATTTT. Encoded protein: CAISDGGLTDTQYF.

This clonotype has ten or more counts. This sequence joins TRBV5-5 and TRBJ2-5; D is unclear. The germline gives CDR1 SGHKS, CDR2 YYEKEE (reference sequence). Trimming cost V 0 bases and J 2 bases, with 5 bases left between them. The CDR3 contains 13 residues. The DNA for the CDR3 is TGTGCCAGCAGCTTGGCGGTTCAAGAGACCCAGTACTTC. Translation gives CASSLAVQETQYF.

This clonotype was observed many times. The chain recombines TRBV7-2 with TRBJ2-1, with D possibly TRBD1 on 5 matching bases. V was shortened by 5 bases and J by 1 base, with 12 bases between the two germline ends. The CDR3 is 15 residues long. Germline assignment: CDR1 SGHTA and CDR2 FQGNSA. CDR3 DNA: TGTGCCAGCAGCCCCTTAGGGGATTCCTACAATGAGCAGTTCTTC. Its translation: CASSPLGDSYNEQFF.

This clonotype was observed many times. The rearrangement links TRBV20-1 to TRBJ1-1; 10 bases agree with TRBD1. V trimming: 5 bases; J trimming: 3 bases; junction bases outside the gene matches: 0. The CDR3 is 12 amino acids. Germline V gives CDR1 DFQATT, CDR2 SNEGSKA (reference sequence). As DNA, the CDR3 is TGCAGTGCTGGGACAGGGGACACTGAAGCTTTCTTT. This codes for CSAGTGDTEAFF.

Many counts were recorded for this clonotype. The rearrangement uses TRBV5-6 and TRBJ2-1; D gene uncertain. Trimming took 3 bases from V and 8 from J, leaving 6 bases between them. Germline CDR1 and CDR2: SGHDT and YYEEEE. This CDR3 has 11 amino acids. The CDR3 is CASSSPHEQFF. CDR3 sequence (DNA): TGTGCCAGCAGCTCGCCTCATGAGCAGTTCTTC.

This clonotype was counted many times. The chain couples TRBV4-3 to TRBJ2-1; TRBD1 or TRBD2 may be the D gene (7 bases each). The V gene lost 4 bases and the J gene lost 8 bases, with 15 bases spanning the gap. The length of the CDR3 is 14 residues. Germline assignment: CDR1 LGHNA and CDR2 YSLEER. CDR3 DNA sequence: TGCGCCAGCAGCCCTTGGGAGGGGGCATATGAGCAGTTCTTC. Its protein product is CASSPWEGAYEQFF.

The chain's CDR3 is CASQTGYQETQYF. As DNA, the CDR3 is TGCGCCTCGCAGACAGGGTACCAAGAGACCCAGTACTTC. The chain joins TRBV23-1 to TRBJ2-5; 7 bases match TRBD1. TRBV23-1 belongs to the ORF category, with a function that is uncertain. The CDR3 runs 13 residues. With V trimmed by 11 bases and J by 0 bases, 6 bases remained unmatched.

The sample holds a few counts of this clonotype. The chain combines TRBV6-2 or TRBV6-3 with TRBJ1-1, with no clear D. CDR1 and CDR2 (germline): MNHEY, SVGEGT. The CDR3 is 15 amino acids. V lost 6 bases, J lost 3 bases, and 17 bases lay in between. The CDR3 bases are TGTGCCAGCAGCCCGACTGGGGAAGGAGACACTGAAGCTTTCTTT. This translates into CASSPTGEGDTEAFF.

This clonotype was seen at least ten times. The J gene is TRBJ1-4, the V gene TRBV3-1; D gene unclear. This CDR3 is built from 18 residues. Trimming shortened V by 0 bases and J by 6 bases, and 20 bases separated the two germline ends. The germline gives CDR1 LGHDT, CDR2 YNNKEL (reference sequence). CDR3 region: CASSQEAGWGTGDEKLFF. CDR3 DNA: TGTGCCAGCAGCCAAGAGGCTGGTTGGGGTACGGGTGATGAAAAACTGTTTTTT.

Of note for this clonotype: A much bigger clone sits one base away, suggesting this may be a read error. The gene calls are TRBV29-1 and TRBJ1-2; D call uncertain. Germline V gene sequence: CDR1 SQVTM, CDR2 ANQGSEA. CDR3 length: 11 amino acids. CDR3 sequence (DNA): TGCAGCGTTGACAGGAACTATGGCGACACCTTC. Amino acid sequence: CSVDRNYGDTF.

This clonotype was recorded many times. The chain is built from TRBV2 and TRBJ2-2; 8 positions match TRBD1. The CDR3 runs to 15 residues. CDR1 and CDR2 (germline): SNHLY, FYNNEI. Trimming removed 6 bases from V and 7 bases from J; junction bases left unmatched: 10. The CDR3 DNA reads as TGTGCCAGCAGCCGATTCGGACAGGGACTCGGGGAGCTGTTTTTT. It encodes CASSRFGQGLGELFF.

V usage is TRBV7-3 and J usage is TRBJ1-1, with a tentative D call TRBD1 (6 bases). Germline V lookup: CDR1 SGHTA, CDR2 FQGTGA. V lost 5 bases and J lost 1, with 23 bases in between. CDR3 length: 18 amino acids. In DNA form, the CDR3 reads TGTGCCAGCAGCCGTAGTGGAAAACCCCGACAGGAGAACACTGAAGCTTTCTTT. It codes for CASSRSGKPRQENTEAFF.

There are many counts of this clonotype. This sequence joins TRBV29-1 and TRBJ2-1; possibly TRBD1 for D (5 bases). This CDR3 comprises 12 residues. Trimming took 7 bases from V and 2 from J, leaving 9 bases between them. Germline assignment: CDR1 SQVTM and CDR2 ANQGSEA. This chain's CDR3 is CSATTAYNEQFF. CDR3 nucleotide sequence: TGCAGCGCTACGACAGCCTACAATGAGCAGTTCTTC.

This chain uses TRBV9 with TRBJ2-3; D call uncertain. The V gene lost 0 bases and the J gene lost 2 bases, with 10 bases spanning the gap. CDR1 is SGDLS, CDR2 YYNGEE, per germline. This CDR3 spans 15 amino acids. CDR3 nucleotides: TGTGCCAGCAGCGTAGGTGGCAGGAACACAGATACGCAGTATTTT. Amino acid sequence: CASSVGGRNTDTQYF.

This clonotype was detected ten times or more. This chain links TRBV7-9 with TRBJ2-7, with D maybe TRBD1 (7 bases). This CDR3 region has 13 residues. Germline assignment: CDR1 SEHNR and CDR2 FQNEAQ (reference sequence). V lost 5 bases to trimming and J lost 5 bases, with 13 bases between them. For the CDR3, the DNA is TGTGCCAGCAGCATAGACAGGGAGGACGAGCAGTACTTC. Its protein product is CASSIDREDEQYF.

This clonotype appeared many times. This chain uses TRBV2 with TRBJ1-1, with D possibly matching TRBD1 (5 bases). V was pared by 7 bases and J by 2 bases, with 11 bases between. Looked up from germline, CDR1 is SNHLY and CDR2 is FYNNEI. The CDR3 runs to 13 residues. The CDR3 loop is CASTGGGNTEAFF. The CDR3 nucleotides are TGTGCCAGCACGGGGGGGGGTAACACTGAAGCTTTCTTT.

This clonotype was counted at least ten times. This chain links TRBV5-1 with TRBJ2-1; 7 bases align to TRBD2. The germline V gene encodes CDR1 SGHRS and CDR2 YFSETQ. The V gene end was trimmed by 1 base and the J gene end by 2 bases; junction bases not matched to a gene: 3. This CDR3 region has 15 residues. The CDR3: CASSLFGGTYNEQFF. The CDR3 DNA is TGCGCCAGCAGCTTGTTCGGGGGGACCTACAATGAGCAGTTCTTC.

This clonotype was seen ten or more times. This chain joins TRBV5-5 and TRBJ1-5; 11 nucleotides align to TRBD1. Germline-derived CDR1 and CDR2 are SGHKS and YYEKEE (reference sequence). V lost 4 bases to trimming and J lost 5 bases; unmatched junction nucleotides: 14. This CDR3 is 18 amino acids long. CDR3 amino acids: CASSKEINRDRGDQPQHF. CDR3 DNA: TGTGCCAGCAGCAAGGAGATTAACCGGGACAGGGGGGATCAGCCCCAGCATTTT.

This clonotype was picked up a small number of times. The chain links TRBV29-1 to TRBJ2-7, with D possibly TRBD1 on 6 matching bases. Trimming removed 4 bases from V and 0 bases from J, with 10 bases in between. CDR3 size: 13 residues. In germline, CDR1 is SQVTM, CDR2 ANQGSEA. CDR3 in amino acids: CSVGQANSYEQYF. In DNA form, the CDR3 reads TGCAGCGTTGGACAGGCCAACTCCTACGAGCAGTACTTC.

This clonotype was detected ten times or more. V usage is TRBV5-5 and J usage is TRBJ2-1; weak D call: TRBD1 (6 bases). The germline CDR1 and CDR2 sequences are SGHKS and YYEKEE (reference sequence). This CDR3 is built from 15 residues. Trimming removed 4 bases at V and 0 bases at J, with 11 bases between. CDR3 in amino acids: CASSQTGISYNEQFF. CDR3 bases: TGTGCCAGCAGCCAAACAGGGATCTCCTACAATGAGCAGTTCTTC.

There are many counts of this clonotype. The chain links TRBV29-1 to TRBJ2-3, with D perhaps TRBD1 or TRBD2 (5 bases each). This CDR3 comprises 14 residues. Germline assignment: CDR1 SQVTM and CDR2 ANQGSEA. V was clipped by 6 bases and J by 4 bases, with 17 bases between them. The CDR3 sequence: CSVAGGGVADTQYF. The CDR3 nucleotides are TGCAGCGTCGCTGGGGGTGGCGTCGCAGATACGCAGTATTTT.

As regards this clonotype: Given a much more abundant clone one base away, this may be a read error. The rearrangement joins TRBV5-6 to TRBJ1-1, with a possible D match to TRBD1 (5 bases). Germline values: CDR1 SGHDT, CDR2 YYEEEE. The CDR3 spans 15 residues. Trimming left V 3 bases short and J 1 base short, with 13 bases between. The CDR3 DNA sequence: TGTGCCAGCAGCTCCTTTTGGGGGTCGAACACTGAAGCTTTCTTT. Protein: CASSSFWGSNTEAFF. Filled out from reference TRBV5-6 and TRBJ1-1, the complete variable domain reads DAGVTQSPTHLIKTRGQQVTLRCSPKSGHDTVSWYQQALGQGPQFIFQYYEEEERQRGNFPDRFSGHQFPNYSSELNVNALLLGDSALYLCASSSFWGSNTEAFFGQGTRLTVV.

This clonotype was recorded many times. The chain recombines TRBV28 with TRBJ1-6; D unclear. The CDR3 totals 10 residues. Trimming shortened V by 8 bases and J by 14 bases, and 10 bases separated the two germline ends. The germline CDR1 and CDR2 sequences are MDHEN and SYDVKM. The CDR3 here is CASEGATLHF. The DNA of the CDR3 is TGTGCCAGCGAGGGTGCAACCCTCCACTTT.

This clonotype has at least ten counts. The chain employs TRBV7-2 and TRBJ2-2; 8 bases are shared with TRBD2. CDR1 is SGHTA, CDR2 FQGNSA, per germline. This CDR3 region has 17 residues. After removal of 0 bases from V and 4 bases from J, the junction contained 7 bases not matched to a gene. The CDR3 bases are TGTGCCAGCAGCTTAGCCCCCGGGAGGGGGAGCACCGGGGAGCTGTTTTTT. Encoded protein: CASSLAPGRGSTGELFF.

The table lists this clonotype with many counts. This chain links TRBV9 with TRBJ1-3; no reliable D call. Per germline, CDR1 SGDLS and CDR2 YYNGEE. V lost 0 bases and J lost 4, with 8 bases in between. This CDR3 contains 14 residues. CDR3 protein: CASSVGWRGNTIYF. CDR3 sequence (DNA): TGTGCCAGCAGCGTAGGATGGAGGGGAAACACCATATATTTT.

This clonotype turned up a few times. V gene TRBV12-3 or TRBV12-4 combines with J gene TRBJ1-2, with 7 bases matching TRBD1. The CDR3 length is 13 residues. V shed 4 bases, J shed 8 bases, and the junction held 7 bases outside the gene matches. The CDR3 sequence: CASSSGQARGYTF. In DNA, the CDR3 is TGTGCCAGCAGTTCCGGACAGGCCAGGGGCTACACCTTC.

There are many counts of this clonotype. The chain employs TRBV5-1 and TRBJ2-1; 8 bases are a match to TRBD1. Germline values: CDR1 SGHRS, CDR2 YFSETQ. V lost 2 bases and J lost 8; bases outside the gene matches: 15. The CDR3 totals 17 residues. This CDR3 reads CASSFPPAGQGVDEQFF. In nucleotides, the CDR3 is TGCGCCAGCAGCTTCCCCCCCGCAGGACAGGGAGTAGATGAGCAGTTCTTC.

The table lists this clonotype with a few counts. The rearrangement joins TRBV21-1 to TRBJ2-7; the D call in the table, TRBD1, was not verified against the DNA. TRBV21-1 is designated a pseudogene. This CDR3 comprises 16 residues. This CDR3 reads CASSKIGGTGLYEQYF. In nucleotides, the CDR3 is TGTGCCAGCAGCAAAATTGGAGGGACAGGCCTCTACGAGCAGTACTTC.

This clonotype was counted many times. The chain recombines TRBV12-3 or TRBV12-4 with TRBJ2-7; 7 bases match TRBD1. Trimming cost V 6 bases and J 6 bases; bases outside gene matches: 2. The length of the CDR3 is 11 residues. In DNA, the CDR3 is TGTGCCAGCAGGACAGGGTTCGAGCAGTACTTC. Translating it yields CASRTGFEQYF.

Many counts were recorded for this clonotype. The chain is built from TRBV7-8 and TRBJ1-2; 8 bases agree with TRBD1. Germline trimming cut 5 bases from V and 3 bases from J; bases unmatched to any gene: 11. The CDR3 extends over 16 amino acids. Germline V gives CDR1 SGHVS, CDR2 FQNEAQ. CDR3 sequence: CASSPDRGFVDYGYTF. CDR3 DNA sequence: TGTGCCAGCAGCCCCGACAGGGGATTCGTGGACTATGGCTACACCTTC. Combining the CDR3 with reference TRBV7-8 and TRBJ1-2 gives the whole variable domain GAGVSQSPRYKVAKRGQDVALRCDPISGHVSLFWYQQALGQGPEFLTYFQNEAQLDKSGLPSDRFFAERPEGSVSTLKIQRTQQEDSAVYLCASSPDRGFVDYGYTFGSGTRLTVV.

This clonotype was seen many times. V usage is TRBV12-3 or TRBV12-4 and J usage is TRBJ2-7; 8 bases align to TRBD1. CDR3 size: 15 residues. The junction had 6 bases not matched to a gene; V was cut back by 1 base and J by 4 bases. CDR3 loop: CASSLGQGRIYEQYF. The CDR3 nucleotides read TGTGCCAGCAGTTTAGGACAGGGGAGAATTTACGAGCAGTACTTC.